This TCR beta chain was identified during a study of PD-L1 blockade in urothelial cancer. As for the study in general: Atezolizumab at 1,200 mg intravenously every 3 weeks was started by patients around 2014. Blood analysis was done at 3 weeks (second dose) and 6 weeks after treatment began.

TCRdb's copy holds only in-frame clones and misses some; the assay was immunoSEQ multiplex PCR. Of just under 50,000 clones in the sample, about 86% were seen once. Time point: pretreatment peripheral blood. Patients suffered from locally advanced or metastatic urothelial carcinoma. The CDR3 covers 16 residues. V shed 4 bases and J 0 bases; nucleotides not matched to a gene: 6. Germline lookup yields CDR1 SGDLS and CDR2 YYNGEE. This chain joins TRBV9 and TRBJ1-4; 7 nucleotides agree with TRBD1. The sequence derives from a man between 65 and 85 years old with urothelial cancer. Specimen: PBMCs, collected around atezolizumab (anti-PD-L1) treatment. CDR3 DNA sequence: TGTGCCAGCAGCCCTCGACAGGGCGCAACTAATGAAAAACTGTTTTTT. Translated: CASSPRQGATNEKLFF.